The 31 T cell receptor beta chains presented below share a single source sample, sequenced in a study of vaccination and CD4 T cells after COVID-19. Treatment indicated: roughly 11-day PBMC culture with coronavirus spike peptide pools or control peptides (ViraFEST assay). Cultured CD4+ T cell DNA underwent sequencing with the Oncomine TCR Beta short-read assay. MiXCR, run by TCRdb on the PCR reads, gives a single entry per CDR3 protein. Here the sample spans some 11,000 distinct CDR3 sequences, roughly two fifths being singletons. Antigens of these TCRs are unknown. This material consisted of CD4+ T cells from blood, cultured in vitro, taken after SARS-CoV-2 vaccination. These receptors all come from a human donor who had recovered from COVID-19.

The sample holds a few counts of this clonotype. The chain joins TRBV7-2 to TRBJ1-1; 8 nucleotides line up with TRBD1. Losses at the gene ends were 5 bases for V and 5 bases for J; bases not matched to a gene: 13. The CDR3 has 16 amino acids. Looked up from germline, CDR1 is SGHTA and CDR2 is FQGNSA. The CDR3 loop is CASSRKYGQGLTEAFF. In DNA, the CDR3 is TGTGCCAGCAGCCGTAAATACGGACAGGGTTTGACTGAAGCTTTCTTT.

This chain joins TRBV20-1 and TRBJ2-1; maybe TRBD2 (5 bases). CDR3 length: 12 residues. Germline assignment: CDR1 DFQATT and CDR2 SNEGSKA (reference sequence). Trimming left V 6 bases short and J 6 bases short, with 12 bases between. As DNA, the CDR3 is TGCAGTGCGGGAAAAGAGGGCAATGAGCAGTTCTTC. It is translated as CSAGKEGNEQFF.

This clonotype is classed as medium-sized. This CDR3 reads CSARTRLTRESPLHF. The CDR3 DNA reads TGCAGTGCTAGGACGCGACTGACCCGGGAATCACCCCTCCACTTT. This chain uses TRBV20-1 with TRBJ1-6; no definite D call. The CDR3 has 15 residues. The V end was cut by 3 bases, the J end by 10 bases, with 19 bases between. Germline assignment: CDR1 DFQATT and CDR2 SNEGSKA (reference sequence).

The J gene is TRBJ2-7, the V gene TRBV4-1; D not certain. The germline gives CDR1 MGHRA, CDR2 YSYEKL. CDR3 size: 13 residues. V was trimmed by 5 bases and J by 3 bases, leaving 11 bases between them. The CDR3 loop is CASSIQDGYEQYF. DNA of the CDR3: TGCGCCAGCAGCATCCAGGACGGCTACGAGCAGTACTTC.

The J gene is TRBJ2-5, the V gene TRBV2; no firm D call. The CDR3 sequence is 12 residues long. V lost 10 bases and J 4 bases, leaving 13 bases between the germline ends. Germline V gene data show CDR1 as SNHLY and CDR2 as FYNNEI. The CDR3 sequence is CAITRSGETQYF. DNA for the CDR3: TGTGCCATCACAAGGTCTGGAGAGACCCAGTACTTC.

The V and J genes are TRBV28 and TRBJ1-2; D unclear. V was pared by 2 bases and J by 1 base, with 17 bases between. Germline values: CDR1 MDHEN, CDR2 SYDVKM. This CDR3 comprises 17 residues. Here the CDR3 reads CASSLGVVGLRNYGYTF. The CDR3 DNA follows: TGTGCCAGCAGTTTAGGCGTTGTGGGCCTGCGTAACTATGGCTACACCTTC.

V and J are TRBV19 and TRBJ1-5; D possibly corresponds to TRBD1 (6 bases). V was clipped by 7 bases and J by 3 bases, with 10 bases between them. Germline values: CDR1 LNHDA, CDR2 SQIVND (reference sequence). The CDR3 totals 13 residues. In DNA, the CDR3 is TGTGCCAGTACCGGACAGCACAATCAGCCCCAGCATTTT. This encodes CASTGQHNQPQHF. The whole variable domain, filled in from reference TRBV19 and TRBJ1-5, reads DGGITQSPKYLFRKEGQNVTLSCEQNLNHDAMYWYRQDPGQGLRLIYYSQIVNDFQKGDIAEGYSVSREKKESFPLTVTSAQKNPTAFYLCASTGQHNQPQHFGDGTRLSIL.

The chain couples TRBV7-8 to TRBJ2-7, with 8 bases that match TRBD1. Germline CDR1 reads SGHVS; CDR2 reads FQNEAQ. V was clipped by 4 bases and J by 2 bases; unmatched bases: 7. The CDR3 is 15 residues long. The CDR3 loop reads CASSSIGQGTYEQYF. CDR3 nucleotide sequence: TGTGCCAGCAGCTCTATAGGACAGGGTACCTACGAGCAGTACTTC.

The rearrangement joins TRBV30 to TRBJ1-2; 9 bases agree with TRBD1. V dropped 3 bases and J dropped 8; count of bases not matched to a gene: 1. The germline CDR1 and CDR2 sequences are GTSNPN and SVGIG (reference sequence). The CDR3 loop spans 11 amino acids. The CDR3 sequence: CAWRTGGGYTF. DNA of the CDR3: TGTGCCTGGAGAACAGGGGGCGGCTACACCTTC.

The chain employs TRBV6-1 and TRBJ1-2; D remains unclear. CDR1 is MNHNS, CDR2 SASEGT, per germline. This CDR3 is built from 14 residues. Trimming removed 5 bases at V and 8 bases at J, with 18 bases between. The CDR3 DNA follows: TGTGCCAGCAGTACCCCGGGGAGGATGCGCGGCTACACCTTC. This gives the protein CASSTPGRMRGYTF.

This rearrangement joins TRBV10-3 to TRBJ2-7; D is perhaps TRBD1 or TRBD2 (5 bases each). This CDR3 is 14 amino acids long. Germline values: CDR1 ENHRY, CDR2 SYGVKD. V was shortened by 3 bases and J by 0 bases, with 9 bases between the two germline ends. The chain's CDR3 is CAISEWGSSYEQYF. The DNA of the CDR3 is TGTGCCATCAGTGAATGGGGGAGCTCCTACGAGCAGTACTTC.

The rearrangement uses TRBV4-3 and TRBJ1-1, with D possibly being TRBD1 (5 bases). This CDR3 contains 16 residues. Germline assignment: CDR1 LGHNA and CDR2 YSLEER. Trimming cost V 3 bases and J 10 bases, with 24 bases left between them. The CDR3 region is CASSQGPSAGSLGAFF. The CDR3 region has the DNA TGCGCCAGCAGCCAGGGTCCCTCGGCAGGGTCCTTGGGAGCTTTCTTT.

This clonotype was seen only a few times. This rearrangement joins TRBV6-1 to TRBJ2-7; D is perhaps TRBD2 (5 bases). The CDR3 runs to 13 residues. Germline V CDR1 and CDR2: MNHNS, SASEGT. V was pared by 8 bases and J by 1 base, with 12 bases between. The CDR3 loop is CASRGPASYEQYF. In DNA, the CDR3 is TGTGCCAGCCGAGGGCCAGCGTCCTACGAGCAGTACTTC.

V gene TRBV28 combines with J gene TRBJ1-4; D is perhaps TRBD1 (6 bases). Trimming left V 2 bases short and J 4 bases short, with 8 bases between. CDR1 and CDR2 from the germline V gene are MDHEN and SYDVKM. This CDR3 has 14 residues. The CDR3 sequence is CASSLGQINEKLFF. The CDR3 DNA sequence: TGTGCCAGCAGTTTAGGACAGATTAATGAAAAACTGTTTTTT.

Only a few counts were recorded for this clonotype. The chain uses TRBV19 and TRBJ2-7; no reliable D call. Germline V CDR1 and CDR2: LNHDA, SQIVND (reference sequence). The CDR3 has 15 residues. V was trimmed by 2 bases and J by 3 bases, leaving 14 bases between them. CDR3 protein: CASSIKTDGYYEQYF. The CDR3 DNA sequence: TGTGCCAGTAGTATAAAAACGGACGGTTACTACGAGCAGTACTTC.

The CDR3 sequence: CASSRFRFSGYEANVLTF. The DNA of the CDR3 is TGCGCCAGCAGTCGATTCCGATTTTCGGGGTATGAGGCCAACGTCCTGACTTTC. The V and J genes are TRBV23-1 and TRBJ2-6; D possibly corresponds to TRBD2 (5 bases). TRBV23-1 is designated an ORF whose function remains uncertain. The CDR3 length is 18 residues. Trimming pared 4 bases from V and 6 bases from J, leaving 22 bases between.

The rearrangement links TRBV19 to TRBJ2-5; 8 bases map to TRBD1. Germline V gene data show CDR1 as LNHDA and CDR2 as SQIVND (reference sequence). Trimming removed 6 bases from V and 5 bases from J; junction bases left unmatched: 14. CDR3 length equals 16 residues. CDR3 sequence (DNA): TGTGCCAGTAGAGACTCCAGGGGGCGTAATAGGGAGACCCAGTACTTC. Its translation is CASRDSRGRNRETQYF.

The chain combines TRBV6-2 or TRBV6-3 with TRBJ2-3, with TRBD2 matching 14 bases. This CDR3 is 18 amino acids long. With 4 bases clipped from V and 5 bases from J, the junction kept 11 bases outside the gene matches. Germline V gene sequence: CDR1 MNHEY, CDR2 SVGEGT. Written as DNA, the CDR3 is TGTGCCAGCAGTTTCGGGACTAGCGGGAGCGCCGGTAAAGATACGCAGTATTTT. This gives the protein CASSFGTSGSAGKDTQYF.

This chain connects TRBV6-5 to TRBJ2-1; 9 nucleotides match TRBD1. There are 15 residues in the CDR3. Germline CDR1 reads MNHEY; CDR2 reads SVGAGI. Trimming at V came to 2 bases and at J to 2 bases, leaving 1 base not matched to a gene. CDR3 DNA: TGTGCCAGCAGTTACGGGACAGGGACCTACAATGAGCAGTTCTTC. Translating gives CASSYGTGTYNEQFF.

The chain links TRBV6-5 to TRBJ2-3, with D perhaps matching TRBD1 or TRBD2 (5 bases each). The V end lost 2 bases, the J end lost 6 bases, and 18 bases lay between the germline ends. Germline CDR1 is MNHEY and CDR2 is SVGAGI. The CDR3 has 16 amino acids. The CDR3 protein is CASSYKGPTRADTQYF. The CDR3 coding sequence is TGTGCCAGCAGTTACAAGGGACCTACCAGGGCCGATACGCAGTATTTT.

The chain employs TRBV20-1 and TRBJ1-2; TRBD1 is a possible D gene (6 bases). The CDR3 sequence is 12 residues long. CDR1 is DFQATT and CDR2 is SNEGSKA in the germline V gene (reference sequence). The CDR3 here is CSGRGWESGYTF. In DNA form, the CDR3 reads TGCAGCGGTAGGGGGTGGGAATCCGGCTACACCTTC.

The rearrangement joins TRBV19 to TRBJ1-2; a possible D gene is TRBD1 (5 bases). Per germline, CDR1 LNHDA and CDR2 SQIVND (reference sequence). The CDR3 has 16 amino acids. Trimming pared 8 bases from V and 5 bases from J, leaving 24 bases between. The CDR3 is CASDSPGRELAYGYTF. The CDR3 DNA is TGTGCCAGTGACTCCCCCGGCAGGGAGCTGGCTTATGGCTACACCTTC.

Only a few counts were recorded for this clonotype. This chain joins TRBV7-3 and TRBJ1-2; 9 nucleotides match TRBD1. The CDR3 sequence is 14 residues long. Germline V gives CDR1 SGHTA, CDR2 FQGTGA. The trim removed 5 bases at V and 5 bases at J, leaving 6 bases unmatched. CDR3 nucleotide sequence: TGTGCCAGCAGCCAAGGGACAGGGCGGTATGGCTACACCTTC. Protein product: CASSQGTGRYGYTF.

Here the CDR3 reads CASSYEYRDRGADTQYF. Written as DNA, the CDR3 is TGTGCCAGCAGTTACGAATATCGGGACAGGGGTGCAGATACGCAGTATTTT. The chain links TRBV6-5 to TRBJ2-3; 10 bases are shared with TRBD1. This CDR3 is 17 amino acids long. The J segment lost 4 bases and the V segment lost 2 bases, leaving 9 bases of the junction unmatched. Germline assignment: CDR1 MNHEY and CDR2 SVGAGI.

This clonotype was counted only a few times. J is TRBJ1-1 and V is TRBV7-2, with D unresolved. From germline, CDR1 is SGHTA and CDR2 FQGNSA. The CDR3 is 13 residues long. Trimming took 4 bases from V and 6 from J, leaving 12 bases between them. This CDR3 is CASSSGPAAEAFF. The CDR3 DNA reads as TGTGCCAGCAGCTCCGGACCCGCCGCTGAAGCTTTCTTT.

The gene calls are TRBV6-5 and TRBJ1-2; D uncertain. Germline CDR1 is MNHEY and CDR2 is SVGAGI. Trimming stripped 0 bases from V and 4 bases from J, with 12 bases between. The CDR3 has 15 residues. The CDR3 DNA reads TGTGCCAGCAGTTACTCCTGGCAGGCGGTCTATGGCTACACCTTC. It encodes CASSYSWQAVYGYTF.

V and J are TRBV7-8 and TRBJ2-1; 7 positions agree with TRBD2. The CDR3 contains 16 residues. V was pared by 2 bases and J by 0 bases, with 4 bases of the junction left unmatched. CDR1 and CDR2 from the germline V gene are SGHVS and FQNEAQ. This CDR3 is CASSLTGGSSYNEQFF. The CDR3, as DNA: TGTGCCAGCAGCTTAACCGGGGGGAGCTCCTACAATGAGCAGTTCTTC.

This clonotype was observed a handful of times. The rearrangement joins TRBV6-1 to TRBJ2-6, with D unresolved. CDR3 length: 16 amino acids. CDR1 and CDR2 from the germline V gene are MNHNS and SASEGT. V was shortened by 5 bases and J by 4 bases, with 15 bases between the two germline ends. The CDR3 reads CASSRASLGGANVLTF. CDR3 nucleotides: TGTGCCAGCAGTAGAGCCTCTTTGGGGGGGGCCAACGTCCTGACTTTC.

The chain employs TRBV19 and TRBJ1-5, with a possible D match to TRBD1 (6 bases). Germline V lookup: CDR1 LNHDA, CDR2 SQIVND (reference sequence). CDR3 size: 16 residues. The ends were cut back, 5 bases at V and 4 bases at J, with 18 bases in the middle. This CDR3 reads CASSPLDSPINQPQHF. CDR3 DNA sequence: TGTGCCAGTAGTCCCTTGGACAGTCCTATAAATCAGCCCCAGCATTTT. The full variable domain, rest sourced from reference TRBV19 and TRBJ1-5, is DGGITQSPKYLFRKEGQNVTLSCEQNLNHDAMYWYRQDPGQGLRLIYYSQIVNDFQKGDIAEGYSVSREKKESFPLTVTSAQKNPTAFYLCASSPLDSPINQPQHFGDGTRLSIL.

The gene calls are TRBV24-1 and TRBJ2-7, with D unresolved. Trimming removed 8 bases from V and 0 bases from J, with 7 bases in between. This CDR3 is built from 12 residues. Germline-derived CDR1 and CDR2 are KGHDR and SFDVKD. The CDR3 nucleotides read TGTGCCACCACGATCCCCTCCTACGAGCAGTACTTC. Its protein product is CATTIPSYEQYF.

The chain couples TRBV19 to TRBJ2-1; TRBD2 matches at 7 bases. The germline V gene has CDR1 LNHDA and CDR2 SQIVND (reference sequence). With V trimmed by 6 bases and J by 3 bases, 8 bases remained unmatched. This CDR3 has 15 amino acids. The DNA for the CDR3 is TGTGCCAGTAGATGGAGTAGCGGGCGCTACAATGAGCAGTTCTTC. Translating gives CASRWSSGRYNEQFF.